Each of the 13 T cell receptor beta chains below was sequenced from the same sample in a study of cytomegalovirus exposure and HLA in healthy donors. 60 Vbeta and 13 Jbeta primers were used in PCR. Sequencing was performed with immunoSEQ multiplex PCR; in TCRdb, only in-frame clones are kept and a portion is missing. The table shows 100,000 to 150,000 clones, with about three quarters occurring only once. The sequenced sample was PBMCs. These receptors came from a female donor in good health and CMV-seronegative.

The chain uses TRBV9 and TRBJ1-2; D perhaps matches TRBD1 (5 bases). From germline, CDR1 is SGDLS and CDR2 YYNGEE. V lost 0 bases, J lost 0 bases, and 9 bases lay in between. This CDR3 spans 15 amino acids. CDR3 residues: CASSVEGASNYGYTF. The CDR3 nucleotides are TGTGCCAGCAGCGTAGAAGGGGCCTCTAACTATGGCTACACCTTC. Complete variable domain (other parts from reference TRBV9 and TRBJ1-2): DSGVTQTPKHLITATGQRVTLRCSPRSGDLSVYWYQQSLDQGLQFLIQYYNGEERAKGNILERFSAQQFPDLHSELNLSSLELGDSALYFCASSVEGASNYGYTFGSGTRLTVV.

CDR3 loop: CASSEAGAPRTEAFF. The CDR3 DNA reads TGTGCCAGCAGTGAAGCGGGGGCTCCCCGGACTGAAGCTTTCTTT. The V and J genes are TRBV6-1 and TRBJ1-1, with a possible D match to TRBD1 (6 bases). This CDR3 contains 15 residues. Deletions cut 0 bases from V and 5 bases from J, with 13 bases between. Germline CDR1 and CDR2: MNHNS and SASEGT.

The chain has TRBV2 and TRBJ2-3; the match to TRBD1 covers 8 bases. The CDR3 consists of 14 residues. The V segment lost 8 bases and the J segment 2 bases; nucleotides outside the gene matches: 6. In germline, CDR1 is SNHLY, CDR2 FYNNEI. The CDR3 DNA is TGTGCCAGCCTTCGACAGGGGACCACAGATACGCAGTATTTT. As protein: CASLRQGTTDTQYF.

The chain uses TRBV19 and TRBJ2-1, with 13 bases fitting TRBD2. CDR1 is LNHDA, CDR2 SQIVND, per germline (reference sequence). The CDR3 sequence is 19 residues long. The junction had 18 bases not matched to a gene; V was cut back by 5 bases and J by 8 bases. The CDR3 sequence: CASSGEARASGLAGDEQFF. The CDR3 nucleotides are TGTGCCAGTAGTGGTGAAGCCAGGGCCTCAGGACTAGCGGGAGATGAGCAGTTCTTC. Complete variable domain (other parts from reference TRBV19 and TRBJ2-1): DGGITQSPKYLFRKEGQNVTLSCEQNLNHDAMYWYRQDPGQGLRLIYYSQIVNDFQKGDIAEGYSVSREKKESFPLTVTSAQKNPTAFYLCASSGEARASGLAGDEQFFGPGTRLTVL.

The chain couples TRBV11-2 to TRBJ1-4, with a weak D call TRBD1 (6 bases). This CDR3 comprises 19 residues. The V gene's germline CDR1 is SGHAT and CDR2 FQNNGV. The ends were cut back, 0 bases at V and 5 bases at J, with 22 bases in the middle. CDR3 sequence (DNA): TGTGCCAGCAGCTTAGATGGGCTCGGGGGGCCGGTGAAAAATGAAAAACTGTTTTTT. Its translation: CASSLDGLGGPVKNEKLFF.

V usage is TRBV11-3 and J usage is TRBJ2-7; possibly TRBD2 for D (7 bases). The CDR3 contains 17 residues. The ends were cut back, 8 bases at V and 1 base at J, with 24 bases in the middle. Germline V gene sequence: CDR1 SGHNT, CDR2 YENEEA. CDR3 DNA sequence: TGTGCCAGCGTCGCTTGGTTCTCGCGGGGGCGATCCTACGAGCAGTACTTC. This translates into CASVAWFSRGRSYEQYF.

This clone was detected only once. This rearrangement joins TRBV6-1 to TRBJ1-4, with 8 positions matching TRBD1. V lost 8 bases and J lost 8; bases outside the gene matches: 10. From germline, CDR1 is MNHNS and CDR2 SASEGT. The CDR3 sequence is 14 residues long. The CDR3 DNA follows: TGTGCCAGCCGTACAGGGGGAGGCTACGAAAAACTGTTTTTT. Encoded protein: CASRTGGGYEKLFF.

This clone was counted only a few times. The chain couples TRBV11-1 to TRBJ2-7, with 10 bases lining up with TRBD2. Germline CDR1 SGHAT, CDR2 FQDESV (reference sequence). CDR3 length: 15 amino acids. Trimming removed 5 bases from V and 0 bases from J; junction bases left unmatched: 4. CDR3 DNA sequence: TGTGCCAGCAGCCGCCGGACTAGCGGCTCCTACGAGCAGTACTTC. Translation: CASSRRTSGSYEQYF.

This clone showed up just a few times. This chain connects TRBV10-3 to TRBJ1-5, with 7 nucleotides matching TRBD1. Germline V gene sequence: CDR1 ENHRY, CDR2 SYGVKD. J lost 6 bases, V lost 3 bases, and 8 bases had no gene match. The CDR3 length is 15 residues. DNA for the CDR3: TGTGCCATCAGTGAAGATAGAGGGGGCGCTCAGCCCCAGCATTTT. As protein: CAISEDRGGAQPQHF.

This chain links TRBV6-5 with TRBJ1-5, with D perhaps TRBD1 (5 bases). V was shortened by 4 bases and J by 3 bases, with 10 bases between the two germline ends. The CDR3 is 14 residues long. Germline loops: CDR1 MNHEY, CDR2 SVGAGI. In DNA form, the CDR3 reads TGTGCCAGCAGTTTCCGACAGAACAATCAGCCCCAGCATTTT. It encodes CASSFRQNNQPQHF.

The chain combines TRBV30 with TRBJ1-6; D is possibly TRBD1 (5 bases). CDR1 is GTSNPN and CDR2 is SVGIG in the germline V gene (reference sequence). V shed 8 bases and J shed 3 bases, with 14 bases lying between them. The CDR3 length is 14 residues. DNA for the CDR3: TGTGCCCGGAATGGGGCAGACTATAATTCACCCCTCCACTTT. Residues: CARNGADYNSPLHF.

The rearrangement uses TRBV6-1 and TRBJ2-7; 11 nucleotides match TRBD1. There are 14 residues in the CDR3. Germline V CDR1 and CDR2: MNHNS, SASEGT. The V gene end was trimmed by 7 bases and the J gene end by 6 bases; junction bases not matched to a gene: 8. CDR3 residues: CASKQPGQGVEQYF. CDR3 sequence (DNA): TGTGCCAGCAAGCAACCGGGACAGGGGGTCGAGCAGTACTTC.

The chain recombines TRBV6-5 with TRBJ2-1; 11 bases are shared with TRBD1. V dropped 4 bases and J dropped 6; count of bases not matched to a gene: 5. This CDR3 is 15 amino acids long. Germline CDR1 is MNHEY and CDR2 is SVGAGI. The CDR3, as DNA: TGTGCCAGCAGTTCATGGGGGACAGGGGGCAATGAGCAGTTCTTC. It codes for CASSSWGTGGNEQFF.